This T cell receptor beta chain was sequenced during a study of T cells in Graves' hyperthyroidism and ophthalmopathy. Hyperthyroidism of Graves' type that showed no ophthalmopathy progression within 18 months was stable. Diagnosis of hyperthyroidism was new in patients aged 18 to 65, and its duration was under 2 months. Amplification of TCR beta CDR3 regions was performed using RNA transcripts as template. First-round RT-PCR of the TCR CDR3 relied on the HTBI primer set. TCRdb recomputed calls from the multiplex PCR reads with MiXCR, one row per CDR3 protein. The sample has under 800,000 distinct CDR3 sequences; around 15% are singletons. Germline CDR1 MNHNS, CDR2 SASEGT. Trimming removed 8 bases from V and 0 bases from J, with 11 bases in between. The CDR3 spans 14 residues. This clonotype was detected only a few times. Its specificity is not known. Study findings and constraints: Blood also contained most expanded thyroid clonotypes above 0.001.

The chain recombines TRBV6-1 with TRBJ1-5, with D perhaps matching TRBD1 (6 bases). Sequenced: blood. This TCR was recovered from a woman aged 18-29 years with Graves' hyperthyroidism. The CDR3 DNA is TGTGCCAGCGGGTACAGGGATAGCAATCAGCCCCAGCATTTT. Residues: CASGYRDSNQPQHF.